This section outlines one T cell receptor (beta chain) sequence together with its context. Its antigen is currently unknown. TCRdb re-analysed the reads in MiXCR, keeping a single row per CDR3 protein. The sample yields about 770,000 distinct CDR3 sequences, approximately 32% seen once. The record originates from a study of T cell repertoires in cytomegalovirus infection. On the study more broadly: From public TCR beta signatures came an indication of both CMV infection and matching HLA type. Study observations and caveats: CMV-specific TCR beta clonotypes restricted by HLA-C dominated the ex vivo response.

The CDR3 length is 13 residues. CDR1 is KGHDR, CDR2 SFDVKD, per germline. The ends were cut back, 0 bases at V and 5 bases at J, with 6 bases in the middle. The sequence came from a human donor in good health (CMV status not recorded). Some clones in this sample may be carry-over from other donors' samples. The material sequenced was cultured CD8+ T cells from PBMCs, taken from culture after CMV antigen stimulation. The chain combines TRBV24-1 with TRBJ2-5; no firm D call. This chain's CDR3 is CATSDLQGETQYF. CDR3 nucleotide sequence: TGTGCCACCAGTGATTTGCAAGGGGAGACCCAGTACTTC.